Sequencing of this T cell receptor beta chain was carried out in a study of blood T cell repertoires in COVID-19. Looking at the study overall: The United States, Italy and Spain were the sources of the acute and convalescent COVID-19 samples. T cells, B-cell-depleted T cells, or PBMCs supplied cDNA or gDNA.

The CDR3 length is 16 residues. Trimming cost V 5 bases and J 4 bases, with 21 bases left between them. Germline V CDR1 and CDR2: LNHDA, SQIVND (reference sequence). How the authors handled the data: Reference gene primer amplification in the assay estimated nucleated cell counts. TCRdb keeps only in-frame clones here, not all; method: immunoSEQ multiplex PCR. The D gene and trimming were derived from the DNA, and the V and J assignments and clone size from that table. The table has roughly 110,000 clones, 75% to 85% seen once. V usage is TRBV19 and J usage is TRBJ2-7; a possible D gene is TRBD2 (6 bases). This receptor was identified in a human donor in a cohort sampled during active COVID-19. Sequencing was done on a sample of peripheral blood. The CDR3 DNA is TGTGCCAGTAGTCCGAGCAGCGGGCTTGCTTTTTACGAGCAGTACTTC. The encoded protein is CASSPSSGLAFYEQYF.